The 14 T cell receptor beta chains below were found in one sample sequenced in a study of T cell repertoires in cytomegalovirus infection. TCRdb reprocessed the reads with MiXCR, giving one entry per CDR3 protein. The sample yields 490,000 or so distinct CDR3 sequences, about 11% seen once. Sequencing was carried out using PBMCs. Receptor source: a human donor in good health (CMV status not recorded). Some clones in this sample may be carry-over from other donors' samples.

This clonotype was seen ten or more times. The CDR3, as DNA: TGTGCCAGTAGTAATTCAGTCGGCTACGAGCAGTACTTC. This encodes CASSNSVGYEQYF. The chain links TRBV19 to TRBJ2-7; no firm D call. The CDR3 spans 13 residues. Trimming stripped 4 bases from V and 3 bases from J, with 10 bases between. Germline CDR1 is LNHDA and CDR2 is SQIVND (reference sequence).

This chain links TRBV20-1 with TRBJ1-1; no definite D call. CDR3 length equals 14 residues. V was trimmed by 2 bases and J by 0 bases, leaving 10 bases between them. CDR1 and CDR2 from the germline V gene are DFQATT and SNEGSKA (reference sequence). The DNA of the CDR3 is TGCAGTGCTAGATCCGGCGGGGTGAACACTGAAGCTTTCTTT. Translated: CSARSGGVNTEAFF.

Comment on this clonotype: A read error is possible here, since a much larger clone lies one base away. The V and J genes are TRBV20-1 and TRBJ2-3, with 8 positions matching TRBD2. Germline values: CDR1 DFQATT, CDR2 SNEGSKA (reference sequence). CDR3 length: 17 amino acids. The CDR3 DNA is TGCAGTGCCCCCGGGACTAGTTTTGGGGGTAGCACAGATACGCCGTATTTT. Residues: CSAPGTSFGGSTDTPYF.

This clonotype was counted many times. CDR3 nucleotides: TGTGCCAGCAGTACCCTCGAAGGGGGAGCGGGGAATCAGCCCCAGCATTTT. This codes for CASSTLEGGAGNQPQHF. The V and J genes are TRBV27 and TRBJ1-5, with a possible D match to TRBD1 (6 bases). CDR3 length: 17 residues. Between the trimmed V and J ends, which lost 5 bases and 4 bases, there was a span of 21 bases. Germline loops: CDR1 MNHEY, CDR2 SMNVEV (reference sequence).

In the case of this clonotype: This may be a read error: a much more frequent sequence differs by one nucleotide. This chain connects TRBV10-3 to TRBJ1-6; 9 nucleotides line up with TRBD1. V was clipped by 7 bases and J by 10 bases; unmatched bases: 8. The CDR3 has 14 residues. The germline gives CDR1 ENHRY, CDR2 SYGVKD. The CDR3 spells CAIKTGQGPSPLHF. The CDR3 region has the DNA TGTGCCATCAAGACTGGACAGGGGCCCTCACCCCTCCACTTT.

This clonotype occurred a few times. The gene calls are TRBV6-4 and TRBJ2-1; D is uncertain. This CDR3 comprises 15 residues. CDR1 MRHNA and CDR2 SNTAGT come from the germline V gene. The V end lost 3 bases, the J end lost 4 bases, and 13 bases lay between the germline ends. CDR3 region: CASSEGYAGYNEQFF. The CDR3 bases are TGTGCCAGCAGTGAAGGCTATGCTGGTTACAATGAGCAGTTCTTC.

This clonotype appeared a few times. This chain connects TRBV30 to TRBJ1-1; D not certain. Trimming left V 2 bases short and J 9 bases short, with 13 bases between. The CDR3 extends over 12 amino acids. Germline-derived CDR1 and CDR2 are GTSNPN and SVGIG (reference sequence). The CDR3 DNA reads TGTGCCTGGAGTCCCGGCACGAGAAAAGCTTTCTTT. It is translated as CAWSPGTRKAFF.

The chain combines TRBV7-9 with TRBJ1-5, with D perhaps matching TRBD1 (6 bases). Deletions cut 1 base from V and 4 bases from J, with 17 bases between. CDR1 is SEHNR and CDR2 is FQNEAQ in the germline V gene (reference sequence). The CDR3 covers 17 residues. The CDR3 protein is CASSLGAGDRRNQPQHF. Here the CDR3 DNA reads TGTGCCAGCAGCTTAGGGGCAGGGGATCGAAGAAATCAGCCCCAGCATTTT.

This clonotype was seen many times. Its ends do not fully match the called genes, so a read error is possible. This chain links TRBV4-1 with TRBJ2-2; 7 bases match TRBD2. CDR1 MGHRA and CDR2 YSYEKL come from the germline V gene. This CDR3 is 14 amino acids long. CDR3 amino acids: CASSRTGVPGGLFF. The CDR3 DNA is TGCGCCAGCAGCCGGACGGGGGTCCCGGGGGGGCTGTTTTTT.

This clonotype came up a few times. The CDR3 spells CASSQDGGAGPYGYTF. CDR3 nucleotides: TGTGCCAGCAGCCAAGACGGGGGCGCGGGGCCATATGGCTACACCTTC. V and J are TRBV3-1 and TRBJ1-2; possible D gene TRBD1, 6 bases. Germline values: CDR1 LGHDT, CDR2 YNNKEL (reference sequence). Trimming stripped 0 bases from V and 5 bases from J, with 16 bases between. The CDR3 is 16 residues long.

The chain recombines TRBV2 with TRBJ1-5; 8 bases match TRBD1. Per the germline V gene, CDR1 is SNHLY and CDR2 is FYNNEI. V shed 6 bases, J shed 5 bases, and the junction held 6 bases outside the gene matches. This CDR3 is built from 14 residues. The CDR3 here is CASREDRVDQPQHF. The CDR3 coding sequence is TGTGCCAGCAGAGAGGACAGGGTCGATCAGCCCCAGCATTTT. The full variable domain, rest sourced from reference TRBV2 and TRBJ1-5, is EPEVTQTPSHQVTQMGQEVILRCVPISNHLYFYWYRQILGQKVEFLVSFYNNEISEKSEIFDDQFSVERPDGSNFTLKIRSTKLEDSAMYFCASREDRVDQPQHFGDGTRLSIL.

This clonotype was seen many times. The chain joins TRBV11-2 to TRBJ1-5, with D possibly TRBD1 on 5 matching bases. This CDR3 region has 13 residues. V was cut by 5 bases and J by 3 bases, with 8 bases left in between. Per the germline V gene, CDR1 is SGHAT and CDR2 is FQNNGV. The CDR3 DNA follows: TGTGCCAGCAGCCAGGGATTCAATCAGCCCCAGCATTTT. This encodes CASSQGFNQPQHF.

Ten or more counts support this clonotype. The V and J genes are TRBV7-2 and TRBJ2-1; tentatively, D is TRBD1 (6 bases). V lost 2 bases and J lost 7, with 15 bases in between. The CDR3 loop spans 15 amino acids. In germline, CDR1 is SGHTA, CDR2 FQGNSA. The CDR3 DNA follows: TGTGCCAGCAGCTTAATGGCAGGGACACAGAATGAGCAGTTCTTC. This gives the protein CASSLMAGTQNEQFF. Using reference TRBV7-2 and TRBJ2-1 for the parts outside the CDR3, the full variable domain is GAGVSQSPSNKVTEKGKDVELRCDPISGHTALYWYRQSLGQGLEFLIYFQGNSAPDKSGLPSDRFSAERTGGSVSTLTIQRTQQEDSAVYLCASSLMAGTQNEQFFGPGTRLTVL.

This clonotype was observed many times. V and J are TRBV7-8 and TRBJ1-5; D call uncertain. The CDR3 is 14 amino acids. Trimming cost V 5 bases and J 1 base, with 9 bases left between them. Germline-derived CDR1 and CDR2 are SGHVS and FQNEAQ. The CDR3 loop reads CASSPYSSNQPQHF. Here the CDR3 DNA reads TGTGCCAGCAGCCCTTACTCGAGCAATCAGCCCCAGCATTTT.